This record looks at one T cell receptor beta chain sequence and its context. Some clones are missing from TCRdb's copy, which holds only in-frame ones; the method was immunoSEQ multiplex PCR. Here the sample spans under 300,000 clones, around 87% being singletons. The sample belongs to a study of blood T cell repertoires in COVID-19. About the research overall: Both acute and convalescent COVID-19 samples were obtained from the United States, Italy and Spain. T cells, B-cell-depleted T cells, or PBMCs supplied cDNA or gDNA.

This CDR3 comprises 13 residues. Germline V gene sequence: CDR1 MDHEN, CDR2 SYDVKM. Trimming removed 8 bases from V and 8 bases from J; junction bases left unmatched: 5. This study enrolled people aged roughly 18 to 100 from 20 to 25 US geographic areas. The origin of this receptor is a woman aged 40-49 years with acute COVID-19. The material sequenced was PBMCs or T cells enriched from blood (not recorded which). The V and J genes are TRBV28 and TRBJ1-4; TRBD1 aligns across 10 bases. CDR3 sequence reads: CASRTGGREKLFF. For the CDR3, the DNA is TGTGCCAGCCGGACAGGGGGACGGGAAAAACTGTTTTTT.